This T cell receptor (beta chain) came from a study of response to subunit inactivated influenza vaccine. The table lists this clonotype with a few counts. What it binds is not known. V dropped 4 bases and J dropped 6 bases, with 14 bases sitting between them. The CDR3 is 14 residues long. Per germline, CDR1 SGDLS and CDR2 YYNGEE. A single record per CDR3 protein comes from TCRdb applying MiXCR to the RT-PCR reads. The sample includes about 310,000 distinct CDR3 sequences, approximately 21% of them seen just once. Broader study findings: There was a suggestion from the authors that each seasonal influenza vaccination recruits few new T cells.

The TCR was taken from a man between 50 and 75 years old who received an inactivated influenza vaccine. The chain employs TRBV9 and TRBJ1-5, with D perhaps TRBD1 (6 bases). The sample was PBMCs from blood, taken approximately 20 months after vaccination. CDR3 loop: CASSPIGGGQPQHF. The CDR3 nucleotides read TGTGCCAGCAGCCCCATTGGAGGGGGTCAGCCCCAGCATTTT.